This T cell receptor (beta chain) was recorded in a study of cytomegalovirus exposure and HLA in healthy donors. With 60 Vbeta and 13 Jbeta primers, the PCR was carried out. Libraries were prepared by immunoSEQ multiplex PCR; TCRdb keeps only in-frame clonotypes and omits some of them. The sample lists about 82,000 clones; 70% to 75% were seen once. V lost 4 bases and J lost 7, with 11 bases in between. The CDR3 runs 13 residues. Germline assignment: CDR1 SGHTA and CDR2 FQGTGA. Sequenced sample: PBMCs. The receptor's source is a woman in her forties or fifties in good health and CMV-seropositive. The chain joins TRBV7-3 to TRBJ2-1, with D maybe TRBD1 (5 bases). The CDR3 DNA reads TGTGCCAGCAGCTCCTCCAACAGGAATGAGCAGTTCTTC. This translates into CASSSSNRNEQFF.